This record concerns one T cell receptor beta chain sequence. Its antigen is currently unknown. CDR3 length: 16 residues. CDR1 and CDR2 (germline): MDHEN, SYDVKM. Trimming cost V 1 base and J 0 bases, with 10 bases left between them. The data stem from a study of graft-versus-host responses after intestinal transplantation. Study information: Recipients received multivisceral, liver-intestinal, or isolated intestinal transplants. Anti-thymocyte globulin served as induction for all recipients, who then took tacrolimus and steroids for about three years.

The method was immunoSEQ multiplex PCR; TCRdb's version includes in-frame clones alone and lacks a portion of them. This table has around 110,000 clones, about 92% appearing once. Study outcomes and limitations: Maximum circulating GvH clone levels tracked with early post-transplant HvG decreases. The authors found GvH clones in recipient marrow, some appearing first in ileum or blood.

This sequence originates from a human donor who was the organ donor for an intestinal transplant. Sequenced here: unstimulated CD8+ T cells sorted from spleen or lymph node cells, sampled before transplant. The gene calls are TRBV28 and TRBJ1-3; D is unresolved. The CDR3 nucleotides read TGTGCCAGCAGTTTATTCCCGCGAAGCTCTGGAAACACCATATATTTT. Its protein is CASSLFPRSSGNTIYF. The complete variable domain, with remaining parts taken from reference TRBV28 and TRBJ1-3, reads DVKVTQSSRYLVKRTGEKVFLECVQDMDHENMFWYRQDPGLGLRLIYFSYDVKMKEKGDIPEGYSVSREKKERFSLILESASTNQTSMYLCASSLFPRSSGNTIYFGEGSWLTVV.